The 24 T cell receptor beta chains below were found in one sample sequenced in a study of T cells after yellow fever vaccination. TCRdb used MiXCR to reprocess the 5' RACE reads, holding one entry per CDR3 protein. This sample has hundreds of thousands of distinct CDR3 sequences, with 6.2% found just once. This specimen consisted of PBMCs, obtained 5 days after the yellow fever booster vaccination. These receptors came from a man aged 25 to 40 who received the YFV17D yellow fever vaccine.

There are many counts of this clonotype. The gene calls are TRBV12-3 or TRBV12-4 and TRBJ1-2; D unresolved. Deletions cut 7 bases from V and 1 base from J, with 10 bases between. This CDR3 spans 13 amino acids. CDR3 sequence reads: CASNPGLNYGYTF. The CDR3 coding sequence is TGTGCCAGCAATCCAGGACTTAACTATGGCTACACCTTC.

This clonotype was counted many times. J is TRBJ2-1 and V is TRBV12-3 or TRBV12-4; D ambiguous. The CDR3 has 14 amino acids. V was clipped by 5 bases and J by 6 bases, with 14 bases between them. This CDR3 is CASSPPQAFNEQFF. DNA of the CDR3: TGTGCCAGCAGTCCCCCCCAAGCGTTCAATGAGCAGTTCTTC.

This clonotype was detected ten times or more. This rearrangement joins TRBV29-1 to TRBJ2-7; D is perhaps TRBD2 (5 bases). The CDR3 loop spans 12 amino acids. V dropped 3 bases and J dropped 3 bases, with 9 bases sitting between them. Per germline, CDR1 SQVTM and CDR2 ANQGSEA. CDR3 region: CSVDEGDYEQYF. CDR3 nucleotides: TGCAGCGTTGATGAGGGAGACTACGAGCAGTACTTC.

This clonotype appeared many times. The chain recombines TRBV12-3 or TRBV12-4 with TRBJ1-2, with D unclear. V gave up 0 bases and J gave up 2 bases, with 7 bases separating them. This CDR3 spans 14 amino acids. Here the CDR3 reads CASSLAELNYGYTF. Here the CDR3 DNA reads TGTGCCAGCAGTTTAGCAGAACTGAACTATGGCTACACCTTC.

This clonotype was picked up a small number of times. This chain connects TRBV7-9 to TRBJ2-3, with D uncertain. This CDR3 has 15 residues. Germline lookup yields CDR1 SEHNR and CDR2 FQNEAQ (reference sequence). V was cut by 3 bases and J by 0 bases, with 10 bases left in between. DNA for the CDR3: TGTGCCAGCAGCTTTAGGCAGATGAGCACAGATACGCAGTATTTT. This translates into CASSFRQMSTDTQYF.

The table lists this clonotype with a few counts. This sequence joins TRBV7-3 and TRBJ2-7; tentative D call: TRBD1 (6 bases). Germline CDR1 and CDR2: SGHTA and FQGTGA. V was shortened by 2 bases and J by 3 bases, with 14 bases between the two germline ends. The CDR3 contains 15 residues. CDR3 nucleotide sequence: TGTGCCAGCAGCTTACGCCCAGGACAGAACTACGAGCAGTACTTC. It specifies CASSLRPGQNYEQYF.

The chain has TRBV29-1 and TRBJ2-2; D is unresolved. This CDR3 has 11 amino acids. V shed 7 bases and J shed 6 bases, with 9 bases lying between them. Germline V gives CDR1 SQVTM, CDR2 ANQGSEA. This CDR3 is CSAANPGELFF. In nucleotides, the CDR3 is TGCAGCGCAGCTAACCCCGGGGAGCTGTTTTTT.

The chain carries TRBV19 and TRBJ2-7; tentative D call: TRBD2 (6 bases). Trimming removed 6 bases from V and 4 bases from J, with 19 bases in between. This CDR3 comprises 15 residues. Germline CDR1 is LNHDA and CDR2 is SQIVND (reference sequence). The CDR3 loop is CASSSRRELLYEQYF. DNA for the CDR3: TGTGCCAGTAGCTCCAGGAGGGAACTCCTATACGAGCAGTACTTC.

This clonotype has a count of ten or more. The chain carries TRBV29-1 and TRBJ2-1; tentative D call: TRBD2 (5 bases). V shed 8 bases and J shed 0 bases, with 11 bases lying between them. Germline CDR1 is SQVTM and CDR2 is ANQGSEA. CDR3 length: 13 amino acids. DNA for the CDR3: TGCAGCTCCGGGATAAACTCCTACAATGAGCAGTTCTTC. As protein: CSSGINSYNEQFF.

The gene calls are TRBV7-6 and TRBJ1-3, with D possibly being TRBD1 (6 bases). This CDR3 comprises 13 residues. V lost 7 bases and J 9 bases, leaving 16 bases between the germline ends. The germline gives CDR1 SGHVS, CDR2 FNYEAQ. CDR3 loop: CASTQGIGSTIYF. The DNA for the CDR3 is TGTGCCAGCACCCAGGGGATCGGGTCCACCATATATTTT.

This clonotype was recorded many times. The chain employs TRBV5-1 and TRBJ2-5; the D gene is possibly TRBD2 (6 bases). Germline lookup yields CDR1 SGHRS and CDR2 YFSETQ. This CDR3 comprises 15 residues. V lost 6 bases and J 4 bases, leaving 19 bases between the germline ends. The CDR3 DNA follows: TGCGCCAGCACCACCGGCGCGGGGAATGGAGAGACCCAGTACTTC. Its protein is CASTTGAGNGETQYF.

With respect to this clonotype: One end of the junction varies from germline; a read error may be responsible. CDR3 residues: CASSLGQGAVYNEQFF. CDR3 coding DNA: TGTGCCAGCAGCTTAGGGCAGGGGGCGGTCTACAATGAGCAGTTCTTC. The J gene is TRBJ2-1, the V gene TRBV12-3 or TRBV12-4; 8 bases agree with TRBD1. This CDR3 is built from 16 residues.

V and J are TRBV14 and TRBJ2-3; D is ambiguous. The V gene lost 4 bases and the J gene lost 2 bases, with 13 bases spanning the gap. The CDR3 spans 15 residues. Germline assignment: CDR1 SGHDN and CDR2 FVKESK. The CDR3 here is CASSPRGDLTDTQYF. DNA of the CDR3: TGTGCCAGCAGCCCCCGCGGAGATCTCACAGATACGCAGTATTTT.

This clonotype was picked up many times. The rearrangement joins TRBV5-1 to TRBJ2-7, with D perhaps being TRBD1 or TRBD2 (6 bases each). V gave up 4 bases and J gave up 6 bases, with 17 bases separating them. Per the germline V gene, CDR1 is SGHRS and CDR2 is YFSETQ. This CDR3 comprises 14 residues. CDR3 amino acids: CASSTGGQASEQYF. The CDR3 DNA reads TGCGCCAGCAGCACCGGGGGCCAGGCTTCCGAGCAGTACTTC.

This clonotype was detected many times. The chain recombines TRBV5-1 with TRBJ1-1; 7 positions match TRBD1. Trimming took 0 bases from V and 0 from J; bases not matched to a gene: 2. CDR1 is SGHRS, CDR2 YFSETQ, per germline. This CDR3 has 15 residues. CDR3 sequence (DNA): TGCGCCAGCAGCTTGGGACAGGGAGTGAACACTGAAGCTTTCTTT. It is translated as CASSLGQGVNTEAFF.

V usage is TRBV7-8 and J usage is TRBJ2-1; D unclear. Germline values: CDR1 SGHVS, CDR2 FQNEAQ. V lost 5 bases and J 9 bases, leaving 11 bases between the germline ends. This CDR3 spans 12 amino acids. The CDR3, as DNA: TGTGCCAGCAGCCCAAGGCCGGGTGAGCAGTTCTTC. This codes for CASSPRPGEQFF.

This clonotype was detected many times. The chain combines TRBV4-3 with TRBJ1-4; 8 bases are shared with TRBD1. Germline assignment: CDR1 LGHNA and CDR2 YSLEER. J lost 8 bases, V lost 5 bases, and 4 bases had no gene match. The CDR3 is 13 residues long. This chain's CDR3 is CASSTDREEKLFF. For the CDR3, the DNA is TGCGCCAGCAGCACGGACAGGGAAGAAAAACTGTTTTTT.

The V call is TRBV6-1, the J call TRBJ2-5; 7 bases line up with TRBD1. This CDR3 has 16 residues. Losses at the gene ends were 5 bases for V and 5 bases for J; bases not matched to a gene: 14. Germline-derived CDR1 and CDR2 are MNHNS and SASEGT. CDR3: CASSPQSRQGGETQYF. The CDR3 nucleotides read TGTGCCAGCAGTCCTCAATCTAGACAGGGCGGTGAGACCCAGTACTTC.

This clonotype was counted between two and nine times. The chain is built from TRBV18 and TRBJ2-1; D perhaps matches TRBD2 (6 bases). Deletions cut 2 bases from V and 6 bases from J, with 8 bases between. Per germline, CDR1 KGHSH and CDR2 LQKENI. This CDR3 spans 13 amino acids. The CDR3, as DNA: TGTGCCAGCTCACCAGAGGGAGGCAATGAGCAGTTCTTC. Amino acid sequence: CASSPEGGNEQFF.

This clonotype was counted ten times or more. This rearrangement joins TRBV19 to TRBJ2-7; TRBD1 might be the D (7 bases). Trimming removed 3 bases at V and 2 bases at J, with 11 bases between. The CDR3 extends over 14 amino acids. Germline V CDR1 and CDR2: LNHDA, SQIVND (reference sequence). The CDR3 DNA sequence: TGTGCCAGTAGTATTGGCGGGACAGCCTACGAGCAGTACTTC. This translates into CASSIGGTAYEQYF.

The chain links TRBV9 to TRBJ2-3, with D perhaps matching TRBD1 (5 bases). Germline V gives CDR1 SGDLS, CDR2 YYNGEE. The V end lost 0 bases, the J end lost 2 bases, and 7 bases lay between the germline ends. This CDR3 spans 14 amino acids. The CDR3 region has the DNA TGTGCCAGCAGCGTAGTAGGGGTCACAGATACGCAGTATTTT. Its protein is CASSVVGVTDTQYF.

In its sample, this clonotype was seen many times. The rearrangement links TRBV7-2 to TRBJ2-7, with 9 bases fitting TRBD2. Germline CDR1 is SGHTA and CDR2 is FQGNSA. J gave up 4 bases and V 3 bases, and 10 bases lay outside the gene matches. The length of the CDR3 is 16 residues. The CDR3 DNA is TGTGCCAGCAGCTTCTCGCGGGCTAGCGGGGCTTACGAGCAGTACTTC. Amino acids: CASSFSRASGAYEQYF.

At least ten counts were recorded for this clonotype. This chain's CDR3 is CASSYRGPRGMGEETQYF. The CDR3 DNA reads as TGTGCCAGCAGTTACCGGGGGCCACGGGGGATGGGCGAAGAGACCCAGTACTTC. The V and J genes are TRBV6-5 and TRBJ2-5; D possibly uses TRBD1 or TRBD2 (6 bases each). Trimming shortened V by 2 bases and J by 3 bases, and 22 bases separated the two germline ends. CDR1 is MNHEY, CDR2 SVGAGI, per germline. The CDR3 runs to 18 residues.

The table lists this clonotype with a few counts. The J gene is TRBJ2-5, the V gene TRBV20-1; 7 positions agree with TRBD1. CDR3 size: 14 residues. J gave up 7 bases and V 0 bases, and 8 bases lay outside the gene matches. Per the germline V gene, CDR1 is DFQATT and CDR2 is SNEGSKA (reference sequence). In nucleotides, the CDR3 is TGCAGTGCTAGAGATGACAGGGAGTGGGCGACCCAGTACTTC. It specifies CSARDDREWATQYF.